A selection of T cell receptor beta chains follows, all from one sample in a study of T cell responses to AZD1222 COVID-19 vaccine. Here immunoSEQ multiplex PCR was the method, and the copy in TCRdb shows in-frame clones only, minus some. In the table there are roughly 100,000 clones, 90% to 95% of which are singletons. Sequences were derived from peripheral blood, sampled on day 0 of AZD1222 vaccination. The source of these receptors is an adult in good health. Both conserved end residues are part of each CDR3. Each record gives: clone size, V gene, J gene, D gene, CDR3 DNA, CDR3 protein. A D gene is named only where the DNA matches it firmly. Size values are once, few and many counts, or a class for expanded clones, and some rows have none.

.	TRBV7-9	TRBJ1-5	.	TGTGCCAGCAGCTCTGGACTCTTAAGCAATCAGCCCCAGCATTTT	CASSSGLLSNQPQHF
.	TRBV21-1	TRBJ2-5	.	TGTGCCAGCAGCAAAGGGGACCCCATAGGGTTCCCAGAGACCCAGTACTTC	CASSKGDPIGFPETQYF
.	TRBV18	TRBJ2-7	.	TGTGCCAGCTCCCTTGCGGGGCTCTCCGAGCAGTACTTC	CASSLAGLSEQYF
.	TRBV5-1	TRBJ1-2	.	TGCGCCAGCAGCTTGAACAGGGTAGTTGGTGGCTACACCTTC	CASSLNRVVGGYTF
.	TRBV28	TRBJ2-7	.	TGTGCCAGCAGATGGGGGGTAACCTACGAGCAGTACTTC	CASRWGVTYEQYF
.	TRBV7-9	TRBJ1-5	.	TGTGCCAGCAGCGCAACAGGGTTAGGAAGCAATCAGCCCCAGCATTTT	CASSATGLGSNQPQHF
.	TRBV7-7	TRBJ2-5	.	TGTGCCAGCGGGACACCCAAAGGGACCCAGTACTTC	CASGTPKGTQYF
.	TRBV4-2	TRBJ2-7	TRBD2	TGTGCCAGCAGCCAACTAGCGGGGTTATCTTACGAGCAGTACTTC	CASSQLAGLSYEQYF
.	TRBV6-2/TRBV6-3	TRBJ2-4	.	TGTGCCAGCAGCCCTAGCCTCAGGGGGGACAAAAACATTCAGTACTTC	CASSPSLRGDKNIQYF
.	TRBV5-1	TRBJ1-4	.	TGCGCCAGCAGCTTGTCTCGTGAAAAACTGTTTTTT	CASSLSREKLFF
.	TRBV11-1	TRBJ2-7	.	TGTGCCAGCAGCTTAGATACACACCTCTACGAGCAGTACTTC	CASSLDTHLYEQYF
.	TRBV7-6	TRBJ2-2	TRBD2	TGTGCCAGCAGCTTATCTAGCGGGGCCGACACCGGGGAGCTGTTTTTT	CASSLSSGADTGELFF
.	TRBV7-9	TRBJ1-1	.	TGTGCCAGCAGCACCATGAACACTGAAGCTTTCTTT	CASSTMNTEAFF
.	TRBV12-3/TRBV12-4	TRBJ1-6	.	TGTGCCAGCAGTTTGAACGATTCACCCCTCCACTTT	CASSLNDSPLHF
.	TRBV5-1	TRBJ2-1	.	TGCGCCAGCAGGCATCACGGGCGGGTTTACAATGAGCAGTTCTTC	CASRHHGRVYNEQFF
.	TRBV28	TRBJ2-7	.	TGTGCCAGCAGTTTCCCCTCAGGGTCGATCTACGAGCAGTACTTC	CASSFPSGSIYEQYF
.	TRBV11-2	TRBJ2-3	.	TGTGCCAGCAGCTTAAGGGCAGGGGGCACAGATACGCAGTATTTT	CASSLRAGGTDTQYF
.	TRBV7-2	TRBJ1-5	.	TGTGCCAGCAGCGCCGGGACACTTAATCAGCCCCAGCATTTT	CASSAGTLNQPQHF
once	TRBV5-4	TRBJ2-5	TRBD2	TGTGCCAGCAGCTCAAGACTAGCGGGTCCCCAAGAGACCCAGTACTTC	CASSSRLAGPQETQYF
.	TRBV5-1	TRBJ2-7	.	TGCGCCAGCAGCTTGGCCGGGGGCTCCTACGAGCAGTACTTC	CASSLAGGSYEQYF
.	TRBV7-9	TRBJ2-7	TRBD2	TGTGCCAGCAGCTTTGGCGGGAGAGGCGAGCAGTACTTC	CASSFGGRGEQYF
.	TRBV28	TRBJ2-7	TRBD1	TGTGCCAGCAGACCCGGGACAGTCCTCTACGAGCAGTACTTC	CASRPGTVLYEQYF
.	TRBV28	TRBJ2-5	.	TGTGCCAGCACTGAAGGGGCCCAAGAGACCCAGTACTTC	CASTEGAQETQYF
.	TRBV6-5	TRBJ1-6	.	TGTGCCAGCATCTCCGGGCGGGGAGGTTCACCCCTCCACTTT	CASISGRGGSPLHF
.	TRBV6-6	TRBJ1-6	.	TGTGCCAGCAGTTATTCGGCGGGAAGGAGTTCACCCCTCCACTTT	CASSYSAGRSSPLHF
.	TRBV19	TRBJ2-4	.	TGTGCCAGTAGTACCCCTAGTCACACTCTAGCCAAAAACATTCAGTACTTC	CASSTPSHTLAKNIQYF
.	TRBV5-1	TRBJ2-6	.	TGCGCCAGCAGCATGAGCTCTGGGGCCAACGTCCTGACTTTC	CASSMSSGANVLTF
.	TRBV10-2	TRBJ2-1	TRBD2	TGCGCCAGCAGTGAGGCGGAGCGGGGGCAACTTTACAATGAGCAGTTCTTC	CASSEAERGQLYNEQFF
.	TRBV27	TRBJ1-3	TRBD1	TGTGCCAGCAGTCCAGGGGGCAGAAACACCATATATTTT	CASSPGGRNTIYF
.	TRBV28	TRBJ1-5	TRBD1	TGTGCCAGCAGTATGGGACAGACCAATCAGCCCCAGCATTTT	CASSMGQTNQPQHF
.	TRBV29-1	TRBJ1-4	.	TGCAGCGTACATACTTTGGGAGAAAAACTGTTTTTT	CSVHTLGEKLFF